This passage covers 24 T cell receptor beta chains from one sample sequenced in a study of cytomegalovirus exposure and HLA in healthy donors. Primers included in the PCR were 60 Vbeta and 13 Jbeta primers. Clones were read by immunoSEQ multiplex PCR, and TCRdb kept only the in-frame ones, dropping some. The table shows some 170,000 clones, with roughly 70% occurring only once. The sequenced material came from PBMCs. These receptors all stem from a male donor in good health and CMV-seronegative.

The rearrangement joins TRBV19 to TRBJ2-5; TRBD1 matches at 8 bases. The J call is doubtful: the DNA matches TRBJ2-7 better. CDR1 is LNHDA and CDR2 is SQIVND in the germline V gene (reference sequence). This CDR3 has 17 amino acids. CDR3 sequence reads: CASSIVGPGTGYYEQYF. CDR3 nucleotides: TGTGCCAGTAGTATAGTGGGGCCCGGGACAGGTTACTACGAGCAGTACTTC.

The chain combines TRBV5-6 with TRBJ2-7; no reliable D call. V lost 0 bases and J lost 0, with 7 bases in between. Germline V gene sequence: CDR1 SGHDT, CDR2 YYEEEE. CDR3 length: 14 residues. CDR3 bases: TGTGCCAGCAGCTTGGTACTAAACTCCTACGAGCAGTACTTC. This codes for CASSLVLNSYEQYF.

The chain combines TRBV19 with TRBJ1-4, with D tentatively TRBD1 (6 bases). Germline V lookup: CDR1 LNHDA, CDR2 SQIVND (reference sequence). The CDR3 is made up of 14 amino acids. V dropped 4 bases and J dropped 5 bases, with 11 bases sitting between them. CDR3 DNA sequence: TGTGCCAGTAGTAGGGCCACAGGGAATGAAAAACTGTTTTTT. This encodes CASSRATGNEKLFF.

The CDR3 loop is CASSWKDRDTIYF. The CDR3 DNA is TGCGCCAGCAGCTGGAAAGACCGGGACACCATATATTTT. The chain employs TRBV5-1 and TRBJ1-3, with D hard to call. Between the trimmed V and J ends, which lost 3 bases and 8 bases, there was a span of 12 bases. Per the germline V gene, CDR1 is SGHRS and CDR2 is YFSETQ. This CDR3 comprises 13 residues.

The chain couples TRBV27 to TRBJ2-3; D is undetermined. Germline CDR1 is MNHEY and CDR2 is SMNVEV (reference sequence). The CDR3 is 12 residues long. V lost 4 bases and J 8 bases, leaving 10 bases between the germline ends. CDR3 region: CASSSDLGTQYF. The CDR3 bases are TGTGCCAGCAGTTCTGATCTCGGTACGCAGTATTTT.

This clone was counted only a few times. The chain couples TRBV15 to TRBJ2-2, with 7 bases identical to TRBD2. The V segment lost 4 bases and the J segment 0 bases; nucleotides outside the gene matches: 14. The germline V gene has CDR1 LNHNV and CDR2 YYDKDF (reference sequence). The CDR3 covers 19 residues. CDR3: CATSIGGDLRASNTGELFF. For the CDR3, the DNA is TGTGCCACCAGCATTGGGGGGGACCTCAGGGCGTCGAACACCGGGGAGCTGTTTTTT.

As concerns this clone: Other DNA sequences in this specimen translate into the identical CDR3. Written as DNA, the CDR3 is TGTGCCTGGAGTTACTCCTACGAGCAGTACTTC. Protein sequence: CAWSYSYEQYF. The chain couples TRBV30 to TRBJ2-7; D is undetermined. Trimming took off 2 bases at V and 0 bases at J, with 2 bases between the two ends. The germline V gene encodes CDR1 GTSNPN and CDR2 SVGIG (reference sequence). The CDR3 spans 11 residues.

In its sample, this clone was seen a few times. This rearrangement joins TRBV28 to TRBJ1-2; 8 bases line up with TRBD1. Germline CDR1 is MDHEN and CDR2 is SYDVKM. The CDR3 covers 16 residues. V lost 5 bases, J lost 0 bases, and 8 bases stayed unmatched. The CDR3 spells CASSPSDRETNYGYTF. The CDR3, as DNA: TGTGCCAGCAGTCCCTCGGACAGGGAGACTAACTATGGCTACACCTTC.

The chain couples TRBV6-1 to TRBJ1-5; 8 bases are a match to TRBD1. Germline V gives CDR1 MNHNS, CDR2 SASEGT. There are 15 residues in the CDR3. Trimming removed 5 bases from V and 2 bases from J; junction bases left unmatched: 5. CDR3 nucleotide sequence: TGTGCCAGCAGTCTAGGGACAGGCGGCAATCAGCCCCAGCATTTT. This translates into CASSLGTGGNQPQHF.

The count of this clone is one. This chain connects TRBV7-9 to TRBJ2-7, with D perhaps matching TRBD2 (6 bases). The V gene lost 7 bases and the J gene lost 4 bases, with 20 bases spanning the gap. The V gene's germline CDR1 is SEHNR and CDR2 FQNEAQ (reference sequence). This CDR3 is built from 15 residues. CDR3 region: CASTPDGGFRYEQYF. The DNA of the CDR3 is TGTGCCAGCACCCCGGACGGGGGATTCCGTTACGAGCAGTACTTC.

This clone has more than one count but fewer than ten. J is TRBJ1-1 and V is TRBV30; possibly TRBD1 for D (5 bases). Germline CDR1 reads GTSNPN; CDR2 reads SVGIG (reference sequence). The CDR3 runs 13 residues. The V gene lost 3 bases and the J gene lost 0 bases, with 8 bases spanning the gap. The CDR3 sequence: CAWREGMNTEAFF. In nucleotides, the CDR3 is TGTGCCTGGAGGGAGGGGATGAACACTGAAGCTTTCTTT.

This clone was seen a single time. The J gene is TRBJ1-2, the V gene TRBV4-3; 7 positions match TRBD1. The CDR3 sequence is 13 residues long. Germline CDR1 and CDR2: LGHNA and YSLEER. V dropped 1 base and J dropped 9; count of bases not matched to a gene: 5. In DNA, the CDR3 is TGCGCCAGCAGCCAAGGAGGGGGCGGAAGCTACACCTTC. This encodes CASSQGGGGSYTF.

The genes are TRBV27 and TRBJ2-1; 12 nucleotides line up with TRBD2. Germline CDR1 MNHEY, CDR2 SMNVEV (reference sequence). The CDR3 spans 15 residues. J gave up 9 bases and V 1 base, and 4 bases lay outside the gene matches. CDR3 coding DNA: TGTGCCAGCAGTTTATGGGGACTAGCGGGTTCTGAGCAGTTCTTC. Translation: CASSLWGLAGSEQFF.

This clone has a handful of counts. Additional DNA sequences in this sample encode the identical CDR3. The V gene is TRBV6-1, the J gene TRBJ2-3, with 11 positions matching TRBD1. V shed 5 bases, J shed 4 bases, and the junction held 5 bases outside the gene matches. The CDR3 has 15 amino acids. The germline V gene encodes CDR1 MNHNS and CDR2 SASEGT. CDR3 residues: CASSLGQGESDTQYF. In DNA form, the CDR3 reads TGTGCCAGCAGTTTGGGACAGGGGGAGTCAGATACGCAGTATTTT.

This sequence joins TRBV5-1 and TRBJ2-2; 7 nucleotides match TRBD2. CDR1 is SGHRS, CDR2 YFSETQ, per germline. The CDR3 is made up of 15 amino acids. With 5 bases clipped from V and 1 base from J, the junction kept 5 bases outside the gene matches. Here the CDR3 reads CASRGGTLNTGELFF. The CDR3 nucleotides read TGCGCCAGCAGGGGGGGGACGTTGAACACCGGGGAGCTGTTTTTT.

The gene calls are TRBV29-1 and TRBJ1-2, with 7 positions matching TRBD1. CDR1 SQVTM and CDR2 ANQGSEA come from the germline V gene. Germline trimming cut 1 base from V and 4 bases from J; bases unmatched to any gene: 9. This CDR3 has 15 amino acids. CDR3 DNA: TGCAGCGTTGAAGGTGACAGGGCTTATGCCTATGGCTACACCTTC. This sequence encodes CSVEGDRAYAYGYTF.

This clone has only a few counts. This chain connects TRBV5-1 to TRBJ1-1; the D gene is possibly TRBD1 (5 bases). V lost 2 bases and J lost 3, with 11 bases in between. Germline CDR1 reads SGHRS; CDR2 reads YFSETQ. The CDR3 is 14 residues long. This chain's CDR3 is CASSFVGGDTEAFF. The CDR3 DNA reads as TGCGCCAGCAGCTTCGTCGGGGGAGACACTGAAGCTTTCTTT.

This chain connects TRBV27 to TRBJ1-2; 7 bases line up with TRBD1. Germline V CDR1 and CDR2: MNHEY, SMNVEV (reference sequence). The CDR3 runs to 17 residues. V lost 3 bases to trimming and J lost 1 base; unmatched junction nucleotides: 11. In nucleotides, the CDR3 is TGTGCCAGCAGTTTCCTTTACTTGACAGGGATTAACTATGGCTACACCTTC. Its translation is CASSFLYLTGINYGYTF.

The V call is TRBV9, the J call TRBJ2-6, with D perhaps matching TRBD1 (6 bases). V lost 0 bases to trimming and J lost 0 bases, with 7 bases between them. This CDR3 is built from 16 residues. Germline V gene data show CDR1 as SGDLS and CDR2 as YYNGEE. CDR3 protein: CASSVGGGSGANVLTF. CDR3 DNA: TGTGCCAGCAGCGTAGGAGGGGGCTCTGGGGCCAACGTCCTGACTTTC. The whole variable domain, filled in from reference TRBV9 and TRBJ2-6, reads DSGVTQTPKHLITATGQRVTLRCSPRSGDLSVYWYQQSLDQGLQFLIQYYNGEERAKGNILERFSAQQFPDLHSELNLSSLELGDSALYFCASSVGGGSGANVLTFGAGSRLTVL.

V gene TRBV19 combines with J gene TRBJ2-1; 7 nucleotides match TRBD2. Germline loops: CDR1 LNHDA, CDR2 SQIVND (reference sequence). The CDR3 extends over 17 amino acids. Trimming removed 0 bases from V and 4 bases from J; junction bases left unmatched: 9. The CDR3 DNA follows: TGTGCCAGTAGTATAGATCTGTTAGCGGGTCTGTACAATGAGCAGTTCTTC. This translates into CASSIDLLAGLYNEQFF. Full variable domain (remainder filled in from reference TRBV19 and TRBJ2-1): DGGITQSPKYLFRKEGQNVTLSCEQNLNHDAMYWYRQDPGQGLRLIYYSQIVNDFQKGDIAEGYSVSREKKESFPLTVTSAQKNPTAFYLCASSIDLLAGLYNEQFFGPGTRLTVL.

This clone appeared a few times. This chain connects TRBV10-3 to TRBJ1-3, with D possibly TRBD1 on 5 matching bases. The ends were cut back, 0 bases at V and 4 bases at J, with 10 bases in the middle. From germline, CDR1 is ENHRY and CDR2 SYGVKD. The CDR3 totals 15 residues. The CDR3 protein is CAISESGGTGNTIYF. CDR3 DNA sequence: TGTGCCATCAGTGAGTCGGGGGGGACCGGAAACACCATATATTTT.

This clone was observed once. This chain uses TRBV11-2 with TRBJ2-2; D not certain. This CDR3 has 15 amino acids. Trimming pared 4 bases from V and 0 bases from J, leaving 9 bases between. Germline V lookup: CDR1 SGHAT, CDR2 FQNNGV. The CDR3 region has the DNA TGTGCCAGCAGCTCCCCATACTCGAACACCGGGGAGCTGTTTTTT. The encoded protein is CASSSPYSNTGELFF.

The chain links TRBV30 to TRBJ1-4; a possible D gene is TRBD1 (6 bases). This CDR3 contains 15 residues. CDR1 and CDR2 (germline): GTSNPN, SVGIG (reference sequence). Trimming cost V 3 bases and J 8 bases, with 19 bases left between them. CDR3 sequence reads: CAWSDTLQGLEKLFF. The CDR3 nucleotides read TGTGCCTGGAGCGATACCTTACAGGGTTTGGAAAAACTGTTTTTT.

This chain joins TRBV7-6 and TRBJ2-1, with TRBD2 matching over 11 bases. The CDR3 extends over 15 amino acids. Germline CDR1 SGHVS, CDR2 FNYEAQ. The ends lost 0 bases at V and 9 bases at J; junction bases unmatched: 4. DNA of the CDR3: TGTGCCAGCAGCTTAGCCCGACTAGCGGGAATTGAGCAGTTCTTC. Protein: CASSLARLAGIEQFF.